Each of the 8 T cell receptor beta chains below was sequenced from the same sample in a study of shared clonotypes between healthy human individuals. CD8 cells regarded as naive lacked CD45RO, were positively chosen for CCR7, and omitted terminally differentiated effector memory CD45RA+ cells. Profiled with immunoSEQ multiplex PCR; TCRdb holds only in-frame clones, not every one. The sample lists millions of clones; about 95% were seen once. The sample consisted of naive CD8+ T cells sorted from blood. Receptors were obtained from a man between 18 and 29 years old in good health.

Remarks on this clone: No conserved phenylalanine or tryptophan is present at the end of the CDR3, so a read error is the likely explanation. The genes are TRBV25-1 and TRBJ1-4, with D tentatively TRBD1 (6 bases). CDR3 length: 16 residues. Deletions cut 5 bases from V and 0 bases from J, with 13 bases between. The germline CDR1 and CDR2 sequences are MGHDK and SYGVNS. The CDR3 spells CASSRTQGTTNEKLFL. CDR3 sequence (DNA): TGTGCCAGCAGTAGAACCCAGGGGACAACTAATGAAAAACTGTTTCTT.

Worth noting for this clone: In the same sample, other DNA sequences code for this CDR3. The rearrangement links TRBV7-9 to TRBJ1-1, with D hard to call. Deletions cut 5 bases from V and 1 base from J, with 8 bases between. The length of the CDR3 is 13 residues. The germline CDR1 and CDR2 sequences are SEHNR and FQNEAQ (reference sequence). CDR3: CASSPPENTEAFF. The CDR3 DNA reads TGTGCCAGCAGCCCCCCCGAGAACACTGAAGCTTTCTTT.

The chain recombines TRBV9 with TRBJ2-6, with 10 bases identical to TRBD2. The CDR3 spans 17 residues. J gave up 5 bases and V 3 bases, and 8 bases lay outside the gene matches. The germline V gene encodes CDR1 SGDLS and CDR2 YYNGEE. The CDR3 here is CASSDHSSGSRANVLTF. The CDR3 coding sequence is TGTGCCAGCAGCGACCACTCTAGCGGGAGTAGGGCCAACGTCCTGACTTTC.

This clone was recorded only once. V and J are TRBV11-2 and TRBJ1-1; 9 bases are a match to TRBD1. The germline V gene has CDR1 SGHAT and CDR2 FQNNGV. Germline trimming cut 7 bases from V and 7 bases from J; bases unmatched to any gene: 7. The CDR3 loop spans 13 amino acids. CDR3 coding DNA: TGTGCCAGCAATACAGGGGGCGGCGGTGAAGCTTTCTTT. Translating it yields CASNTGGGGEAFF.

In this sample, this clone turned up once. V is TRBV4-3 and J is TRBJ2-7; a weak D match, TRBD2 (5 bases). The CDR3 runs to 15 residues. V lost 0 bases to trimming and J lost 2 bases, with 11 bases between them. CDR1 is LGHNA and CDR2 is YSLEER in the germline V gene. As DNA, the CDR3 is TGCGCCAGCAGCCAAGATGGGCTAGCCACCTACGAGCAGTACTTC. This translates into CASSQDGLATYEQYF.

In the case of this clone: The same CDR3 is also encoded by other DNA sequences in this sample. The rearrangement joins TRBV19 to TRBJ2-3; D not certain. Trimming shortened V by 3 bases and J by 0 bases, and 7 bases separated the two germline ends. In germline, CDR1 is LNHDA, CDR2 SQIVND (reference sequence). There are 14 residues in the CDR3. CDR3 region: CASSILGSTDTQYF. Written as DNA, the CDR3 is TGTGCCAGTAGTATTTTGGGCAGCACAGATACGCAGTATTTT.

The rearrangement joins TRBV28 to TRBJ2-3, with 8 nucleotides matching TRBD1. This CDR3 spans 13 amino acids. Germline V gene data show CDR1 as MDHEN and CDR2 as SYDVKM. The V segment lost 3 bases and the J segment 4 bases; nucleotides outside the gene matches: 0. Here the CDR3 DNA reads TGTGCCAGCAGTTTGGGACAGGCAGATACGCAGTATTTT. This sequence encodes CASSLGQADTQYF. Full variable domain (rest looked up from reference TRBV28 and TRBJ2-3): DVKVTQSSRYLVKRTGEKVFLECVQDMDHENMFWYRQDPGLGLRLIYFSYDVKMKEKGDIPEGYSVSREKKERFSLILESASTNQTSMYLCASSLGQADTQYFGPGTRLTVL.

V and J are TRBV29-1 and TRBJ2-1; 7 nucleotides match TRBD2. Germline V CDR1 and CDR2: SQVTM, ANQGSEA. The CDR3 contains 18 residues. J was trimmed by 1 base and V by 3 bases; bases with no gene match: 15. The CDR3 sequence is CSVDSGLGQRGSYNEQFF. The CDR3 DNA follows: TGCAGCGTTGACTCCGGACTAGGGCAAAGGGGATCCTACAATGAGCAGTTCTTC.